This TCR beta chain was profiled in a study of memory CD4+ T cells and cytomegalovirus serostatus. About the study: Healthy Belgian adult donors included about nine CMV-positive and 24 CMV-negative people.

The sort gate was single viable CD3+CD4+CD8-CD45RO+ cells for memory CD4+ T cells. CMV serostatus came from serum IgG against pp150, pp28, p38, p52. As for this clone: Its antigen is not identified.

Per the original data handling: After removing out-of-frame reads, 2.3 million or so distinct TCRbeta sequences remained. Clones were read by immunoSEQ multiplex PCR, and TCRdb kept only the in-frame ones, dropping some. V, J and clone size are taken as reported in that table, and D and trimming were inferred from the DNA itself. Altogether roughly 54,000 clones are present, around 76% being singletons, with the ten largest covering about 1.5%. General study results and limits: Median bootstrapped AUC for CMV status was about 0.94 originally, less than 0.93 US-trained.

CDR1 and CDR2 from the germline V gene are SGHDN and FVKESK. After removal of 4 bases from V and 3 bases from J, the junction contained 6 bases not matched to a gene. CDR3 length: 14 amino acids. The chain recombines TRBV14 with TRBJ2-7, with TRBD1 matching over 7 bases. Sequencing was performed on memory CD4+ T cells from blood. This clonotype originated in an adult in good health and CMV-seronegative. This CDR3 is CASSLTGQNYEQYF. For the CDR3, the DNA is TGTGCCAGCAGCCTTACGGGACAGAACTACGAGCAGTACTTC. The variable domain in full, completed from reference TRBV14 and TRBJ2-7, reads EAGVTQFPSHSVIEKGQTVTLRCDPISGHDNLYWYRRVMGKEIKFLLHFVKESKQDESGMPNNRFLAERTGGTYSTLKVQPAELEDSGVYFCASSLTGQNYEQYFGPGTRLTVT.